The 2 T cell receptor beta chains below all came from one sample that was sequenced in a study of OX40 agonist ivuxolimab in advanced cancers. The method was the immunoSEQ multiplex PCR assay. Not all clones reach the TCRdb copy of this immuneACCESS table, which keeps in-frame sequences only. Checked studies attribute under half of the gap to unresolved V genes and leave the rest unexplained. The sample includes some 82,000 clones, with 94% observed a single time. 9.5% to 12% of the sample is held by the ten biggest clonotypes. Sequences were derived from CD4+ or CD8+ T cells sorted from blood, sampled in a trial of the OX40 agonist ivuxolimab. The receptors derive from an adult with an advanced solid tumor such as melanoma, head and neck, liver or kidney cancer.

CDR3 nucleotide sequence: TGTGCCAGCTACTCTCCTATAGCGGCACCGGAGCTGTTTTTT. Its protein is CASYSPIAAPELFF. The V gene is TRBV7-9, the J gene TRBJ2-2; D is perhaps TRBD2 (6 bases). Trimming stripped 8 bases from V and 10 bases from J, with 20 bases between. The CDR3 is 14 amino acids. CDR1 is SEHNR, CDR2 FQNEAQ, per germline (reference sequence).

The gene calls are TRBV30 and TRBJ2-5, with TRBD2 matching over 8 bases. The length of the CDR3 is 17 residues. Germline CDR1 is GTSNPN and CDR2 is SVGIG (reference sequence). V lost 0 bases and J lost 5; bases outside the gene matches: 14. The CDR3 DNA is TGTGCCTGGAGTGTAAATTCTTACGGGAGGGTGGGTGAGACCCAGTACTTC. It translates to CAWSVNSYGRVGETQYF.